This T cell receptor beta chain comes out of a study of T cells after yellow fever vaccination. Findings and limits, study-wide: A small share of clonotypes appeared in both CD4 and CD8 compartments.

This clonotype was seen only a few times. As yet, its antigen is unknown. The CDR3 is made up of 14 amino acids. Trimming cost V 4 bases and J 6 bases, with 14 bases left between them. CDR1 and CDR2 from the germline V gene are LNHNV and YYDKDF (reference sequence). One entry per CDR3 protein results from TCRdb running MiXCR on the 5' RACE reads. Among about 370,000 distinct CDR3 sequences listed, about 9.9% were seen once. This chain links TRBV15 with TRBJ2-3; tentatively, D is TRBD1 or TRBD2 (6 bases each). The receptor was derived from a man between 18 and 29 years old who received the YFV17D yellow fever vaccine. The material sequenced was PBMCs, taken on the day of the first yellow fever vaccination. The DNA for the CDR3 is TGTGCCACCAGCATCGCGTTAGGGGGGGATACGCAGTATTTT. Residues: CATSIALGGDTQYF.